The T cell receptor beta chain described here comes from a study of regulatory T cells in long-lasting Graves disease. Building the TCR beta libraries relied on iRepertoire HTBI primers, and CDR3 regions underwent Arm-PCR. Via MiXCR, TCRdb re-called the multiplex PCR reads, giving one row per CDR3 protein. The sample holds 450,000 to 500,000 distinct CDR3 sequences; around 15% are singletons and the top ten take about 12%. There are 15 residues in the CDR3. V shed 4 bases, J shed 6 bases, and the junction held 6 bases outside the gene matches. Germline-derived CDR1 and CDR2 are MGHRA and YSYEKL. The table lists this clonotype with a few counts. Stated time point: newly diagnosed GD, antithyroid drugs for less than 3 months. PBMCs provided the RNA from which the TCR library was made. This same sample was also taken into another study, of T cells in Graves' hyperthyroidism and ophthalmopathy. From that report: Blood also held most thyroid clonotypes expanded beyond 0.001. Ophthalmopathy and stable hyperthyroidism were told apart by a 13 V-J model.

The sequence was collected from a man aged 35 to 55 with Graves disease. This sequence joins TRBV4-1 and TRBJ2-2; 9 bases are a match to TRBD2. The sequences come from peripheral blood mononuclear cells (PBMCs), collected at new diagnosis, from a patient treated with antithyroid drugs. The CDR3 bases are TGCGCCAGCAGCCTCCCCGGGACTAGCCCCGGGGAGCTGTTTTTT. As protein: CASSLPGTSPGELFF.